This T cell receptor (beta chain) came from a study of vaccination effects on CD4 cells after COVID-19. Study-level background: The two convalescent patients provided samples 16 days and one week before vaccination.

Using viral peptide pools, the ViraFEST assay grew out antigen-specific CD4+ T cells prior to sequencing. Investigators separated out CD4+ T cells once around 9 days of culture had passed. By PCR, the person was confirmed to have had SARS-CoV-2 infection between March and December 2020. This CDR3 region has 15 residues. Trimming left V 4 bases short and J 3 bases short, with 12 bases between. Germline loops: CDR1 LGHDT, CDR2 YNNKEL (reference sequence). As for this clone: Its antigen is unidentified.

Using immunoSEQ multiplex PCR, the repertoire was profiled, and TCRdb retains in-frame clones only, with some absent. The repertoire includes 22,000 or so clones, roughly 74% of them detected once, and around 35% sits in the top ten. The chain is built from TRBV3-1 (or the pseudogene TRBV3-2) and TRBJ1-4; D remains ambiguous. This clonotype was obtained from a human donor who had a prior SARS-CoV-2 infection. Specimen: CD4+ T cells from PBMCs cultured with a peptide pool, collected before COVID-19 vaccination. The CDR3 DNA reads TGTGCCAGCAGCCCAACAAACGCGGCTAATGAAAAACTGTTTTTT. Protein product: CASSPTNAANEKLFF.